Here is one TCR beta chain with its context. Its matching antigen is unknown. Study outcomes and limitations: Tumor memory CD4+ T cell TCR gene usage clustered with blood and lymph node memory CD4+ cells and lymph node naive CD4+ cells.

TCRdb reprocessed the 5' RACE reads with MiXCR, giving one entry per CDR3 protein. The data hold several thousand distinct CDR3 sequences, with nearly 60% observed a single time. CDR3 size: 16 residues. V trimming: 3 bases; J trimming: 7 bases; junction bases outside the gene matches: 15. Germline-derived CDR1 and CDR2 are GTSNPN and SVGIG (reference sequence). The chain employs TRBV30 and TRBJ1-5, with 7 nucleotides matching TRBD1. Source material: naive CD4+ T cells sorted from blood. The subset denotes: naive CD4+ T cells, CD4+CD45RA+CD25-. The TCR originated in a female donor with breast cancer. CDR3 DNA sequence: TGTGCCTGGAGGCTGGCGGGCCAGGGGGGAACGCAGCCCCAGCATTTT. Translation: CAWRLAGQGGTQPQHF. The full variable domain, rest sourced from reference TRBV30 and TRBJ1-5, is SQTIHQWPATLVQPVGSPLSLECTVEGTSNPNLYWYRQAAGRGLQLLFYSVGIGQISSEVPQNLSASRPQDRQFILSSKKLLLSDSGFYLCAWRLAGQGGTQPQHFGDGTRLSIL.